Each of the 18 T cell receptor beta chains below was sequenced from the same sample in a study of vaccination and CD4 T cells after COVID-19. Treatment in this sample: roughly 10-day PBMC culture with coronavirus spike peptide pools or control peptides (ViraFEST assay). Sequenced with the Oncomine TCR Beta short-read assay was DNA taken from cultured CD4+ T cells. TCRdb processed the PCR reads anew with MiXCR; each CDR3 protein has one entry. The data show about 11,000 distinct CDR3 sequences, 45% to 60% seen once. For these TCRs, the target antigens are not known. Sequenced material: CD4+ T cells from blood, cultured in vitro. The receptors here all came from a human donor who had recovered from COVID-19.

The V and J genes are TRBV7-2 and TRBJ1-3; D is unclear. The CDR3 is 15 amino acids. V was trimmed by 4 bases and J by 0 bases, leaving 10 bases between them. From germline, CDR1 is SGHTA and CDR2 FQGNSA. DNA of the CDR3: TGTGCCAGCAGCTCATCCCCGGGCTCTGGAAACACCATATATTTT. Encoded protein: CASSSSPGSGNTIYF.

The CDR3 spells CSASLWTTTETQYF. CDR3 bases: TGCAGTGCTAGTTTGTGGACTACTACGGAGACCCAGTACTTC. The rearrangement joins TRBV20-1 to TRBJ2-5, with a tentative D call TRBD2 (6 bases). CDR1 and CDR2 (germline): DFQATT, SNEGSKA (reference sequence). CDR3 size: 14 residues. Trimming took off 3 bases at V and 5 bases at J, with 16 bases between the two ends.

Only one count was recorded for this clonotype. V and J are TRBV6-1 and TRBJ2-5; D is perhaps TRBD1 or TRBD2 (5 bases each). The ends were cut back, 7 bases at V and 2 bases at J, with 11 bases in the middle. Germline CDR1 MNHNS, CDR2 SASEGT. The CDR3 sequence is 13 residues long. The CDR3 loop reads CASTRERQETQYF. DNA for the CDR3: TGTGCCAGCACCAGGGAGCGGCAAGAGACCCAGTACTTC.

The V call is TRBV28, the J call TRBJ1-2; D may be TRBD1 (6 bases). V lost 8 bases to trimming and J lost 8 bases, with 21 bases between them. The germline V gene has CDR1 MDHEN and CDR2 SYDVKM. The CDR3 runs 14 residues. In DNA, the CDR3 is TGTGCCAGCGGTGAACAGGGAAAGGCCTTCGGCTACACCTTC. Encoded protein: CASGEQGKAFGYTF.

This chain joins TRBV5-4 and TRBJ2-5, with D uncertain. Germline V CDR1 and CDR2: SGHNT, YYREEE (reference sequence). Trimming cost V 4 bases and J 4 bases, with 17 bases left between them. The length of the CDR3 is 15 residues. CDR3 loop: CASSPEGTGGETQYF. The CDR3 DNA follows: TGTGCCAGCAGCCCGGAAGGAACCGGCGGAGAGACCCAGTACTTC.

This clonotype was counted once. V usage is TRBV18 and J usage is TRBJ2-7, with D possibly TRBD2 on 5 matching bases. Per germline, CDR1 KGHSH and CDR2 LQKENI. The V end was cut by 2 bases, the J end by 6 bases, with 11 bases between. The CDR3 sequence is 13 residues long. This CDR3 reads CASSPGSGIEQYF. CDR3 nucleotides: TGTGCCAGCTCACCAGGGTCGGGGATCGAGCAGTACTTC.

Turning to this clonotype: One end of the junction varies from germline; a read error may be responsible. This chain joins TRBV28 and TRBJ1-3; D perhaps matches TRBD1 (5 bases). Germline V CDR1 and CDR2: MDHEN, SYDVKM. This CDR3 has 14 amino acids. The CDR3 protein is CASSLSGTGNTLYF. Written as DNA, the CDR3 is TGTGCCAGCAGTTTATCAGGGACTGGAAACACCTTATATTTT.

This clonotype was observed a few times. The CDR3 region has the DNA TGTGCCAGCGTTGGCCGGGACGAGGCCTACGAGCAGTACTTC. This gives the protein CASVGRDEAYEQYF. The J gene is TRBJ2-7, the V gene TRBV28; either TRBD1 or TRBD2 may fit D (5 bases each). Trimming left V 8 bases short and J 2 bases short, with 16 bases between. Germline V gives CDR1 MDHEN, CDR2 SYDVKM. The CDR3 sequence is 14 residues long.

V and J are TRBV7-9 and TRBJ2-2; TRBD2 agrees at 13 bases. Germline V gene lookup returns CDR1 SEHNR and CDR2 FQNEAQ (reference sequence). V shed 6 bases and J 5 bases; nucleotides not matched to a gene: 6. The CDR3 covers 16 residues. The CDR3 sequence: CASSRLAGGWTGELFF. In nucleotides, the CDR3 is TGTGCCAGCAGTCGACTAGCGGGAGGATGGACCGGGGAGCTGTTTTTT.

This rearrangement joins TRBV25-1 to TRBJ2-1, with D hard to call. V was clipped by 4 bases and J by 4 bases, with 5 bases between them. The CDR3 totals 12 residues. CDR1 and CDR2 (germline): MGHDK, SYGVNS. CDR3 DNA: TGTGCCAGCAGTGGGTATTACAATGAGCAGTTCTTC. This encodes CASSGYYNEQFF.

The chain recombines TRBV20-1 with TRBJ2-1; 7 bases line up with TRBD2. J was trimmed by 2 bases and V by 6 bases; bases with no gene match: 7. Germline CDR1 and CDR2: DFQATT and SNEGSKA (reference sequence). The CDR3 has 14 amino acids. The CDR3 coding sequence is TGCAGTGCCATTCTAGCGGCAGCCTACAATGAGCAGTTCTTC. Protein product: CSAILAAAYNEQFF.

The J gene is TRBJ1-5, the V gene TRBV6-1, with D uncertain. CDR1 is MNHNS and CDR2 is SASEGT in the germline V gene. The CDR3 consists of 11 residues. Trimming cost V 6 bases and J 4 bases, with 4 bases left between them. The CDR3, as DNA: TGTGCCAGCAGCGCAAATCAGCCCCAGCATTTT. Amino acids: CASSANQPQHF.

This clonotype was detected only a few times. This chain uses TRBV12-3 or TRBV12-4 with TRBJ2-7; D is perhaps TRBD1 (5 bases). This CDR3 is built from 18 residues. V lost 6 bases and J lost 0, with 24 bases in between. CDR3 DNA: TGTGCCAGCAGGGTAGGGCAGGGTCTTGGCGGTAGCTCCTACGAGCAGTACTTC. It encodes CASRVGQGLGGSSYEQYF.

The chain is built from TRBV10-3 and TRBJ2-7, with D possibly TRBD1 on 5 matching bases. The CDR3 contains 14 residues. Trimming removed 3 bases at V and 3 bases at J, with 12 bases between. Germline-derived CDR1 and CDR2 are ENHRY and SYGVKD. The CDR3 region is CAISEPWGVYEQYF. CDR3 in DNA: TGTGCCATCAGTGAACCCTGGGGCGTCTACGAGCAGTACTTC.

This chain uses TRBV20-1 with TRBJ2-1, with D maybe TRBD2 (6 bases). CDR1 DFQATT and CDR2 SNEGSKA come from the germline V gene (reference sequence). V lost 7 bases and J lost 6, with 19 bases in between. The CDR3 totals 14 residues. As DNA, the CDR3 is TGCAGTGTTGCCCCTAGCGAGAAACGCAATGAGCAGTTCTTC. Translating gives CSVAPSEKRNEQFF.

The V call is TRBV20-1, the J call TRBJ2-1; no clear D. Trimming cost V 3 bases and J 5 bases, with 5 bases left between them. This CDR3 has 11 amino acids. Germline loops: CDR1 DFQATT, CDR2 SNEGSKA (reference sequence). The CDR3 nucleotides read TGCAGTGCTAGCGAGAACAATGAGCAGTTCTTC. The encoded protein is CSASENNEQFF.

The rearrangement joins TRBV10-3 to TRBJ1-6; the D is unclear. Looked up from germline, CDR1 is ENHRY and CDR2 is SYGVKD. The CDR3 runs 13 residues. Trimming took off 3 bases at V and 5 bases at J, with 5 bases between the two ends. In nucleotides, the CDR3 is TGTGCCATCAGTGATCGGGATAATTCACCCCTCCACTTT. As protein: CAISDRDNSPLHF.

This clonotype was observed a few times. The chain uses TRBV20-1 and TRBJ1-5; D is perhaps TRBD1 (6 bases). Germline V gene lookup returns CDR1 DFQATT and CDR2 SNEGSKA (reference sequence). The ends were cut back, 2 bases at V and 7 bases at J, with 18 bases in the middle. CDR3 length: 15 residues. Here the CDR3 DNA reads TGCAGTGCTAGAACAAAGGCGGGGGGCGGCCAGCCCCAGCATTTT. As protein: CSARTKAGGGQPQHF.